Shown below are 27 T cell receptor beta chains from a single sample sequenced in a study of T-cell reconstitution after alpha-beta-depleted transplantation in children. Preparation of the TCRbeta library was carried out with unique molecular identifiers. TCRdb re-called the PCR reads with MiXCR, one entry per CDR3 protein. The profile shows approximately 110,000 distinct CDR3 sequences, 23% of them singletons. The sequencing used PBMCs, mostly from graft donor cells, collected 180 days after TCRalphabeta/CD19-depleted stem cell transplant. Source of these receptors: a male patient between 2 and 15 years old who had a stem cell transplant for chronic granulomatous disease, so the T cells may come from the graft donor.

At least ten counts were recorded for this clonotype. The chain combines TRBV12-3 or TRBV12-4 with TRBJ2-5, with 13 nucleotides matching TRBD2. V shed 6 bases, J shed 2 bases, and the junction held 6 bases outside the gene matches. The CDR3 consists of 16 residues. CDR3 nucleotide sequence: TGTGCCAGCAGCCGACCGGGACTAGCGGGACAAGAGACCCAGTACTTC. Translating gives CASSRPGLAGQETQYF.

The chain uses TRBV7-2 and TRBJ1-5; D is perhaps TRBD1 (5 bases). The V end lost 1 base, the J end lost 5 bases, and 12 bases lay between the germline ends. This CDR3 spans 15 amino acids. Germline V gives CDR1 SGHTA, CDR2 FQGNSA. CDR3 protein: CASSLVQDTYQPQHF. The CDR3 DNA follows: TGTGCCAGCAGCTTAGTCCAGGACACTTATCAGCCCCAGCATTTT.

This sequence joins TRBV7-2 and TRBJ2-7; 9 bases map to TRBD1. V lost 5 bases and J lost 4; bases outside the gene matches: 3. This CDR3 contains 13 residues. Germline V gene data show CDR1 as SGHTA and CDR2 as FQGNSA. The CDR3 DNA is TGTGCCAGCAGCCCGACAGGGGGATACGAGCAGTACTTC. Protein product: CASSPTGGYEQYF.

This clonotype was detected only a few times. The chain recombines TRBV12-3 or TRBV12-4 with TRBJ2-1, with D tentatively TRBD1 (5 bases). V was shortened by 3 bases and J by 7 bases, with 13 bases between the two germline ends. The CDR3 consists of 14 residues. In DNA, the CDR3 is TGTGCCAGCAGTTTCTGGCTAGGGGATAATGAGCAGTTCTTC. Protein: CASSFWLGDNEQFF.

This clonotype was recorded many times. V gene TRBV12-3 or TRBV12-4 combines with J gene TRBJ1-3; no reliable D call. V lost 5 bases and J lost 0, with 11 bases in between. The CDR3 is 15 amino acids. CDR3 sequence reads: CASSSGPNSGNTIYF. For the CDR3, the DNA is TGTGCCAGCAGTAGTGGGCCAAACTCTGGAAACACCATATATTTT.

In its sample, this clonotype was seen many times. The rearrangement links TRBV12-3 or TRBV12-4 to TRBJ1-1; the D is unclear. This CDR3 contains 14 residues. V dropped 3 bases and J dropped 6 bases, with 14 bases sitting between them. The CDR3 DNA reads as TGTGCCAGCAGTTTTCAGGAACGTACGGCTGAAGCTTTCTTT. It specifies CASSFQERTAEAFF.

The chain is built from TRBV27 and TRBJ2-7, with 11 bases aligning to TRBD1. V shed 5 bases, J shed 3 bases, and the junction held 6 bases outside the gene matches. Germline values: CDR1 MNHEY, CDR2 SMNVEV (reference sequence). CDR3 length: 15 amino acids. CDR3: CASSVPGTGGYEQYF. The CDR3 bases are TGTGCCAGCAGTGTTCCCGGGACAGGGGGCTACGAGCAGTACTTC.

The chain carries TRBV15 and TRBJ2-3; TRBD1 aligns across 7 bases. The CDR3 runs to 18 residues. Looked up from germline, CDR1 is LNHNV and CDR2 is YYDKDF (reference sequence). Trimming at V came to 3 bases and at J to 4 bases, leaving 16 bases not matched to a gene. CDR3 in amino acids: CATSRRRQGGFVADTQYF. The CDR3 DNA sequence: TGTGCCACCAGCAGGAGGAGACAGGGCGGGTTTGTTGCAGATACGCAGTATTTT.

This clonotype appeared many times. V and J are TRBV12-3 or TRBV12-4 and TRBJ1-1; D might be TRBD1 (5 bases). Trimming took off 2 bases at V and 1 base at J, with 11 bases between the two ends. The length of the CDR3 is 15 residues. Written as DNA, the CDR3 is TGTGCCAGCAGTTTAAAACTCACAGGGAACACTGAAGCTTTCTTT. It codes for CASSLKLTGNTEAFF.

In this sample, this clonotype turned up many times. The CDR3 DNA sequence: TGTGCCAGCAGTTTCCAGGGGAGTATGAACACTGAAGCTTTCTTT. Translating it yields CASSFQGSMNTEAFF. The chain uses TRBV27 and TRBJ1-1; a possible D gene is TRBD1 (6 bases). V was clipped by 3 bases and J by 0 bases, with 11 bases between them. The CDR3 covers 15 residues. Germline V gene sequence: CDR1 MNHEY, CDR2 SMNVEV (reference sequence).

This clonotype appeared a few times. The chain couples TRBV6-5 to TRBJ2-1, with 7 bases matching TRBD1. Germline-derived CDR1 and CDR2 are MNHEY and SVGAGI. The V gene end was trimmed by 0 bases and the J gene end by 9 bases; junction bases not matched to a gene: 8. The CDR3 consists of 15 residues. CDR3 bases: TGTGCCAGCAGTTACTCGATGAAAAGGGGGCTTGAGCAGTTCTTC. Amino acid sequence: CASSYSMKRGLEQFF.

In its sample, this clonotype was seen a few times. The gene calls are TRBV10-3 and TRBJ1-1; 7 nucleotides agree with TRBD1. The CDR3 consists of 12 residues. V gave up 3 bases and J gave up 8 bases; unmatched junction bases: 3. Per germline, CDR1 ENHRY and CDR2 SYGVKD. The CDR3 loop reads CAISEQGREAFF. CDR3 in DNA: TGTGCCATCAGTGAACAGGGGAGGGAAGCTTTCTTT.

This clonotype occurred many times. The chain links TRBV6-5 to TRBJ2-5; D not resolved. V was cut by 2 bases and J by 1 base, with 8 bases left in between. Germline V CDR1 and CDR2: MNHEY, SVGAGI. The CDR3 totals 14 residues. CDR3 DNA sequence: TGTGCCAGCAGTTACCTGTACAGCCAAGAGACCCAGTACTTC. Its translation: CASSYLYSQETQYF.

This clonotype was recorded many times. This chain connects TRBV29-1 to TRBJ2-3, with D possibly matching TRBD1 (6 bases). There are 15 residues in the CDR3. The germline V and J ends were trimmed by 6 bases and 6 bases, with 22 bases remaining between them. The germline gives CDR1 SQVTM, CDR2 ANQGSEA. Here the CDR3 DNA reads TGCAGCGTGCCGGAAAGTGGGGGCTGGGGGGATACGCAGTATTTT. Translated, it gives CSVPESGGWGDTQYF.

This clonotype was seen a handful of times. The chain has TRBV20-1 and TRBJ2-2, with 9 bases fitting TRBD2. Trimming cost V 6 bases and J 6 bases; bases outside gene matches: 11. CDR1 DFQATT and CDR2 SNEGSKA come from the germline V gene (reference sequence). The CDR3 totals 15 residues. The CDR3, as DNA: TGCAGTGCCAGGGAACCGACTAGCGGTTCCGGGGAGCTGTTTTTT. Protein product: CSAREPTSGSGELFF.

This clonotype was recorded a few times. This chain uses TRBV29-1 with TRBJ2-7, with D perhaps matching TRBD2 (6 bases). The CDR3 runs to 12 residues. Germline V gene lookup returns CDR1 SQVTM and CDR2 ANQGSEA. The V end lost 4 bases, the J end lost 0 bases, and 7 bases lay between the germline ends. The CDR3 here is CSVAGGSYEQYF. The DNA of the CDR3 is TGCAGCGTTGCCGGGGGCTCCTACGAGCAGTACTTC.

This sequence joins TRBV20-1 and TRBJ2-1; 7 positions agree with TRBD2. Germline V CDR1 and CDR2: DFQATT, SNEGSKA (reference sequence). V shed 0 bases, J shed 7 bases, and the junction held 12 bases outside the gene matches. This CDR3 region has 16 residues. The CDR3 protein is CSARDLRGRVRNEQFF. CDR3 sequence (DNA): TGCAGTGCTAGAGATCTTCGTGGGAGGGTTAGGAATGAGCAGTTCTTC.

This sequence joins TRBV20-1 and TRBJ2-2; 8 bases are a match to TRBD2. The germline V gene encodes CDR1 DFQATT and CDR2 SNEGSKA (reference sequence). This CDR3 is 14 amino acids long. The V segment lost 4 bases and the J segment 4 bases; nucleotides outside the gene matches: 5. The CDR3 spells CSAISGGSTGELFF. CDR3 nucleotide sequence: TGCAGTGCTATCAGCGGGGGATCCACCGGGGAGCTGTTTTTT.

V is TRBV14 and J is TRBJ2-5, with D perhaps matching TRBD1 (5 bases). Trimming left V 0 bases short and J 1 base short, with 12 bases between. Germline V gene sequence: CDR1 SGHDN, CDR2 FVKESK. The CDR3 consists of 16 residues. The CDR3 reads CASSQDETAIQETQYF. CDR3 DNA sequence: TGTGCCAGCAGCCAAGACGAGACAGCTATCCAAGAGACCCAGTACTTC. Based on the CDR3 plus reference TRBV14 and TRBJ2-5, the full variable domain is EAGVTQFPSHSVIEKGQTVTLRCDPISGHDNLYWYRRVMGKEIKFLLHFVKESKQDESGMPNNRFLAERTGGTYSTLKVQPAELEDSGVYFCASSQDETAIQETQYFGPGTRLLVL.

The rearrangement links TRBV20-1 to TRBJ2-7; 9 bases are shared with TRBD1. The CDR3 covers 16 residues. Germline assignment: CDR1 DFQATT and CDR2 SNEGSKA (reference sequence). Germline trimming cut 1 base from V and 1 base from J; bases unmatched to any gene: 8. CDR3 sequence (DNA): TGCAGTGCTAGAGGCCCGTATGGGACAGGGTCCTACGAGCAGTACTTC. Its protein product is CSARGPYGTGSYEQYF.

This clonotype showed up many times. The chain uses TRBV5-1 and TRBJ2-7; 7 nucleotides agree with TRBD2. Germline CDR1 and CDR2: SGHRS and YFSETQ. The CDR3 covers 14 residues. V dropped 2 bases and J dropped 2; count of bases not matched to a gene: 4. CDR3 DNA: TGCGCCAGCAGCTTCACGGGGGGAGCCTACGAGCAGTACTTC. Translation: CASSFTGGAYEQYF.

This clonotype was picked up many times. The rearrangement uses TRBV5-1 and TRBJ2-2, with 7 bases matching TRBD2. The CDR3 has 17 residues. Trimming removed 4 bases from V and 0 bases from J; junction bases left unmatched: 9. Germline-derived CDR1 and CDR2 are SGHRS and YFSETQ. CDR3: CASSAWGGITNTGELFF. The CDR3 DNA reads as TGCGCCAGCAGCGCCTGGGGGGGAATTACGAACACCGGGGAGCTGTTTTTT.

This chain uses TRBV6-2 or TRBV6-3 with TRBJ2-6; no firm D call. This CDR3 has 14 amino acids. The ends were cut back, 7 bases at V and 0 bases at J, with 7 bases in the middle. Germline lookup yields CDR1 MNHEY and CDR2 SVGEGT. CDR3 sequence: CASKATSGANVLTF. Here the CDR3 DNA reads TGTGCCAGCAAGGCAACCTCTGGGGCCAACGTCCTGACTTTC.

This clonotype was recorded many times. The CDR3: CASSLDREEQYF. CDR3 nucleotides: TGCGCCAGCAGCTTGGACAGGGAGGAGCAGTACTTC. The V gene is TRBV5-1, the J gene TRBJ2-7, with D perhaps TRBD1 (6 bases). The germline CDR1 and CDR2 sequences are SGHRS and YFSETQ. This CDR3 is 12 amino acids long. V lost 0 bases to trimming and J lost 7 bases, with 8 bases between them.

As DNA, the CDR3 is TGCAGTGCAAGGGATAACTATGGCTACACCTTC. The encoded protein is CSARDNYGYTF. The chain joins TRBV20-1 to TRBJ1-2; no definite D call. V gave up 6 bases and J gave up 1 base, with 6 bases separating them. This CDR3 region has 11 residues. Germline CDR1 DFQATT, CDR2 SNEGSKA (reference sequence).

This clonotype was counted a few times. The rearrangement uses TRBV7-6 and TRBJ2-5; unclear D gene. The germline V gene has CDR1 SGHVS and CDR2 FNYEAQ. The CDR3 has 12 residues. The V gene lost 2 bases and the J gene lost 7 bases, with 8 bases spanning the gap. CDR3 sequence: CASSLSSGTQYF. The CDR3 DNA follows: TGTGCCAGCAGCTTATCCAGTGGGACCCAGTACTTC.

This clonotype was seen repeatedly, ten times or more. The V call is TRBV10-3, the J call TRBJ2-7; no reliable D call. V gave up 6 bases and J gave up 4 bases, with 16 bases separating them. CDR1 and CDR2 from the germline V gene are ENHRY and SYGVKD. The CDR3 has 14 residues. CDR3 region: CAISPGPYSYEQYF. For the CDR3, the DNA is TGTGCCATCAGCCCTGGGCCTTACTCTTACGAGCAGTACTTC.